This T cell receptor (beta chain) came from a study of OX40 agonist ivuxolimab in advanced cancers. Overall study results and limits: Expanded clones tended on average to be more numerous among CD8+ T cells than CD4+.

Note on this clone: Its antigen is not known.

The table came from immunoSEQ multiplex PCR; TCRdb's copy has only in-frame clones and leaves some out. The sample includes tens of thousands of clones, about four fifths of them seen just once. This CDR3 contains 13 residues. Looked up from germline, CDR1 is MNHEY and CDR2 is SMNVEV (reference sequence). Between the trimmed V and J ends, which lost 1 base and 2 bases, there was a span of 3 bases. The clonotype comes from an adult with an advanced solid tumor such as melanoma, head and neck, liver or kidney cancer. This chain links TRBV27 with TRBJ2-1; D is undetermined. The sample consisted of CD4+ or CD8+ T cells sorted from blood, taken in a trial of the OX40 agonist ivuxolimab. The CDR3 bases are TGTGCCAGCAGTTTATATGCCTACAATGAGCAGTTCTTC. This encodes CASSLYAYNEQFF.